Following are 29 T cell receptor beta chains from one sample sequenced in a study of T-cell reconstitution after alpha-beta-depleted transplantation in children. Researchers prepared the TCRbeta library using unique molecular identifiers, the study reports. TCRdb processed the PCR reads anew with MiXCR; each CDR3 protein has one entry. The repertoire holds more than 200,000 distinct CDR3 sequences, with roughly 18% as singletons. The starting material was PBMCs, mostly from graft donor cells, obtained 360 days after TCRalphabeta/CD19-depleted stem cell transplant. The receptors stem from a male patient under 10 years old who had a stem cell transplant for acute lymphoblastic leukemia, so the T cells may come from the graft donor.

The chain joins TRBV27 to TRBJ2-7; maybe TRBD1 (6 bases). CDR1 is MNHEY, CDR2 SMNVEV, per germline (reference sequence). V lost 5 bases, J lost 3 bases, and 14 bases lay in between. The CDR3 contains 14 residues. Here the CDR3 reads CASSADRLRYEQYF. The DNA for the CDR3 is TGTGCCAGCAGTGCGGACAGATTGCGCTACGAGCAGTACTTC.

This clonotype has only a few counts. The chain uses TRBV6-1 and TRBJ2-5, with D possibly TRBD1 on 6 matching bases. CDR1 is MNHNS and CDR2 is SASEGT in the germline V gene. V was trimmed by 6 bases and J by 2 bases, leaving 13 bases between them. CDR3 size: 14 residues. The chain's CDR3 is CASRAGQNQETQYF. CDR3 sequence (DNA): TGTGCCAGCAGGGCCGGACAGAATCAAGAGACCCAGTACTTC.

This clonotype was observed a handful of times. The chain couples TRBV2 to TRBJ2-2; maybe TRBD2 (5 bases). CDR3 size: 14 residues. With 6 bases removed from V and 4 bases from J, the gap between germline ends came to 12 bases. Germline V gives CDR1 SNHLY, CDR2 FYNNEI. CDR3 amino acids: CASSREGSTGELFF. In DNA form, the CDR3 reads TGTGCCAGCAGCCGAGAGGGAAGCACCGGGGAGCTGTTTTTT.

J is TRBJ2-5 and V is TRBV2; 8 bases line up with TRBD2. This CDR3 contains 14 residues. V lost 6 bases to trimming and J lost 2 bases; unmatched junction nucleotides: 5. Germline V gene data show CDR1 as SNHLY and CDR2 as FYNNEI. This chain's CDR3 is CASRALAGQETQYF. The CDR3 DNA reads TGTGCCAGCAGAGCGTTAGCGGGGCAAGAGACCCAGTACTTC.

The chain has TRBV28 and TRBJ1-5, with 9 nucleotides matching TRBD1. The germline CDR1 and CDR2 sequences are MDHEN and SYDVKM. The CDR3 has 15 residues. J was trimmed by 4 bases and V by 6 bases; bases with no gene match: 7. The CDR3 region is CASSHGQGPNQPQHF. The CDR3 DNA is TGTGCCAGCAGCCACGGACAGGGGCCTAATCAGCCCCAGCATTTT.

This clonotype was counted only a few times. The chain employs TRBV7-6 and TRBJ1-1; 8 nucleotides match TRBD1. This CDR3 comprises 15 residues. The germline V gene has CDR1 SGHVS and CDR2 FNYEAQ. Trimming took 7 bases from V and 4 from J; bases not matched to a gene: 11. This chain's CDR3 is CASNERQGAGTEAFF. The CDR3 nucleotides are TGTGCCAGCAACGAGAGGCAGGGGGCTGGCACTGAAGCTTTCTTT. Based on the CDR3 plus reference TRBV7-6 and TRBJ1-1, the full variable domain is GAGVSQSPRYKVTKRGQDVALRCDPISGHVSLYWYRQALGQGPEFLTYFNYEAQQDKSGLPNDRFSAERPEGSISTLTIQRTEQRDSAMYRCASNERQGAGTEAFFGQGTRLTVV.

Only a few counts were recorded for this clonotype. The rearrangement uses TRBV5-1 and TRBJ2-7; D perhaps matches TRBD1 (5 bases). Germline values: CDR1 SGHRS, CDR2 YFSETQ. The CDR3 loop spans 15 amino acids. V was cut by 1 base and J by 1 base, with 12 bases left in between. In DNA form, the CDR3 reads TGCGCCAGCAGCTTGTTAGGGGCCCAGTCCTACGAGCAGTACTTC. Translation gives CASSLLGAQSYEQYF.

In its sample, this clonotype was seen once. V gene TRBV3-1 combines with J gene TRBJ2-1; TRBD2 matches at 9 bases. Unmatched junction bases numbered 17, after V lost 3 bases and J lost 5 bases. The CDR3 length is 19 residues. Per germline, CDR1 LGHDT and CDR2 YNNKEL (reference sequence). The CDR3 loop reads CASSQRPQSGTSFHNEQFF. The CDR3 DNA is TGTGCCAGCAGCCAGAGACCCCAATCCGGGACTAGCTTCCACAATGAGCAGTTCTTC.

V gene TRBV29-1 combines with J gene TRBJ2-7; 9 positions match TRBD1. In germline, CDR1 is SQVTM, CDR2 ANQGSEA. The ends lost 4 bases at V and 3 bases at J; junction bases unmatched: 7. The CDR3 spans 14 residues. The CDR3 is CSVASQGAGYEQYF. The CDR3 DNA is TGCAGCGTTGCATCACAGGGGGCCGGCTACGAGCAGTACTTC.

This clonotype was picked up a small number of times. The gene calls are TRBV10-3 and TRBJ1-2; D remains ambiguous. From germline, CDR1 is ENHRY and CDR2 SYGVKD. The CDR3 covers 17 residues. V lost 4 bases, J lost 0 bases, and 18 bases lay in between. CDR3 in DNA: TGTGCCATCAGTGGGTTTGTAGAGTTTGTCTCTAACTATGGCTACACCTTC. Translating gives CAISGFVEFVSNYGYTF.

This clonotype was detected a few times. The chain links TRBV11-1 to TRBJ2-1, with TRBD1 as a possible D gene (6 bases). Germline values: CDR1 SGHAT, CDR2 FQDESV (reference sequence). The CDR3 contains 12 residues. Trimming took 1 base from V and 10 from J, leaving 8 bases between them. The CDR3 protein is CASSLVRGEQFF. The CDR3 nucleotides read TGTGCCAGCAGCTTAGTCAGGGGAGAGCAGTTCTTC.

The CDR3 here is CASSLSPGFHEAFF. The CDR3 DNA reads as TGTGCCAGCAGTTTATCACCAGGGTTCCATGAAGCTTTCTTT. V usage is TRBV27 and J usage is TRBJ1-1, with a weak D call TRBD1 (5 bases). Germline V lookup: CDR1 MNHEY, CDR2 SMNVEV (reference sequence). Trimming removed 0 bases at V and 7 bases at J, with 12 bases between. This CDR3 has 14 amino acids.

V and J are TRBV2 and TRBJ2-1, with D possibly TRBD2 on 5 matching bases. Trimming took 8 bases from V and 7 from J, leaving 9 bases between them. This CDR3 is built from 11 residues. Germline-derived CDR1 and CDR2 are SNHLY and FYNNEI. The chain's CDR3 is CASLARNEQFF. Written as DNA, the CDR3 is TGTGCCAGCCTAGCCAGAAATGAGCAGTTCTTC. The entire variable domain, with the rest obtained from reference TRBV2 and TRBJ2-1, is as follows: EPEVTQTPSHQVTQMGQEVILRCVPISNHLYFYWYRQILGQKVEFLVSFYNNEISEKSEIFDDQFSVERPDGSNFTLKIRSTKLEDSAMYFCASLARNEQFFGPGTRLTVL.

This clonotype appeared many times. This chain joins TRBV15 and TRBJ1-6, with D perhaps matching TRBD1 (5 bases). CDR3 length: 16 amino acids. The V end lost 0 bases, the J end lost 5 bases, and 11 bases lay between the germline ends. CDR1 is LNHNV, CDR2 YYDKDF, per germline (reference sequence). CDR3 coding DNA: TGTGCCACCAGCAGAGATCTCGGGGACGATAATTCACCCCTCCACTTT. It specifies CATSRDLGDDNSPLHF.

In this sample, this clonotype turned up many times. This sequence joins TRBV5-1 and TRBJ1-2; D not certain. V was trimmed by 0 bases and J by 8 bases, leaving 8 bases between them. This CDR3 comprises 12 residues. CDR1 is SGHRS and CDR2 is YFSETQ in the germline V gene. The CDR3 DNA reads as TGCGCCAGCAGCTTGGGGTCCGCCGGCTACACCTTC. It codes for CASSLGSAGYTF.

V usage is TRBV12-3 or TRBV12-4 and J usage is TRBJ2-7; 9 bases map to TRBD1. This CDR3 is 13 amino acids long. Trimming removed 5 bases from V and 3 bases from J; junction bases left unmatched: 2. The CDR3 protein is CASSATGGYEQYF. In nucleotides, the CDR3 is TGTGCCAGCAGTGCGACAGGGGGCTACGAGCAGTACTTC.

This clonotype was seen many times. CDR3: CASSPGRKIFSTDTQYF. DNA for the CDR3: TGTGCCAGCAGTCCGGGACGGAAAATCTTTAGCACAGATACGCAGTATTTT. The gene calls are TRBV6-5 and TRBJ2-3; either TRBD1 or TRBD2 may fit D (5 bases each). The V gene lost 5 bases and the J gene lost 0 bases, with 18 bases spanning the gap. Germline CDR1 reads MNHEY; CDR2 reads SVGAGI. This CDR3 contains 17 residues.

The chain combines TRBV30 with TRBJ2-1; D gene unclear. V lost 3 bases to trimming and J lost 6 bases, with 6 bases between them. The CDR3 runs 11 residues. Germline assignment: CDR1 GTSNPN and CDR2 SVGIG (reference sequence). CDR3 DNA sequence: TGTGCCTGGAGATTGGGCAATGAGCAGTTCTTC. This gives the protein CAWRLGNEQFF.

A single count supports this clonotype. The rearrangement uses TRBV14 and TRBJ1-3, with D unresolved. The germline gives CDR1 SGHDN, CDR2 FVKESK. CDR3 length: 14 amino acids. The germline V and J ends were trimmed by 0 bases and 1 base, with 4 bases remaining between them. CDR3 bases: TGTGCCAGCAGCCAAGATGTATCTGGAAACACCATATATTTT. It translates to CASSQDVSGNTIYF.

The V gene is TRBV3-2, the J gene TRBJ2-5; TRBD1, the D gene given by the table, was not confirmed from the DNA. TRBV3-2 is listed as a pseudogene. This CDR3 has 15 residues. The CDR3 spells CASCQGTGPKNTQYF. DNA for the CDR3: TGTGCCTCCTGCCAAGGGACAGGACCCAAGAACACCCAGTACTTC.

The CDR3 here is CASSGPGSGANVLTF. The CDR3, as DNA: TGTGCCAGCAGTGGTCCGGGCTCTGGGGCCAACGTCCTGACTTTC. The chain recombines TRBV25-1 with TRBJ2-6; D is unclear. CDR1 and CDR2 (germline): MGHDK, SYGVNS. V shed 4 bases and J shed 0 bases, with 7 bases lying between them. This CDR3 comprises 15 residues.

This clonotype turned up a few times. V and J are TRBV6-5 and TRBJ1-5; D is uncertain. The CDR3 has 13 residues. From germline, CDR1 is MNHEY and CDR2 SVGAGI. Trimming removed 2 bases from V and 2 bases from J, with 4 bases in between. CDR3: CASSYIRNQPQHF. In DNA, the CDR3 is TGTGCCAGCAGTTACATTCGCAATCAGCCCCAGCATTTT.

This clonotype was found a few times. This chain joins TRBV20-1 and TRBJ2-3; 11 bases align to TRBD2. CDR3 length: 14 residues. CDR1 DFQATT and CDR2 SNEGSKA come from the germline V gene (reference sequence). The CDR3 DNA sequence: TGCAGCCTAAGACTAGCGGGGAGCCCAGATACGCAGTATTTT. Amino acid sequence: CSLRLAGSPDTQYF.

This clonotype was counted ten times or more. The chain carries TRBV9 and TRBJ2-1; D is possibly TRBD1 or TRBD2 (5 bases each). V lost 2 bases and J 6 bases, leaving 15 bases between the germline ends. This CDR3 comprises 15 residues. From germline, CDR1 is SGDLS and CDR2 YYNGEE. CDR3 DNA: TGTGCCAGCAGCGTGGGGACCAGGAAACTCAATGAGCAGTTCTTC. Its translation is CASSVGTRKLNEQFF.

In its sample, this clonotype was seen a few times. This chain links TRBV6-5 with TRBJ1-4; the match to TRBD1 covers 7 bases. The CDR3 extends over 12 amino acids. V lost 6 bases to trimming and J lost 12 bases; unmatched junction nucleotides: 7. Germline CDR1 reads MNHEY; CDR2 reads SVGAGI. CDR3 in amino acids: CASSLDREELFF. CDR3 sequence (DNA): TGTGCCAGCAGCCTCGACAGGGAGGAACTGTTTTTT.

CDR3 residues: CASRNLEVYNEQFF. CDR3 sequence (DNA): TGTGCCAGCAGGAACCTGGAAGTCTACAATGAGCAGTTCTTC. The gene calls are TRBV6-1 and TRBJ2-1; D unclear. Per the germline V gene, CDR1 is MNHNS and CDR2 is SASEGT. Trimming pared 6 bases from V and 3 bases from J, leaving 12 bases between. There are 14 residues in the CDR3.

The gene calls are TRBV29-1 and TRBJ2-1; D may be TRBD2 (6 bases). In germline, CDR1 is SQVTM, CDR2 ANQGSEA. There are 14 residues in the CDR3. V was cut by 4 bases and J by 1 base, with 11 bases left in between. The CDR3 is CSVGRGASYNEQFF. The CDR3 DNA follows: TGCAGCGTTGGGCGCGGGGCATCCTACAATGAGCAGTTCTTC.

The J gene is TRBJ1-2, the V gene TRBV5-5; TRBD1 aligns across 10 bases. The CDR3 consists of 15 residues. Germline lookup yields CDR1 SGHKS and CDR2 YYEKEE (reference sequence). V was pared by 1 base and J by 4 bases, with 4 bases of the junction left unmatched. The CDR3 DNA reads as TGTGCCAGCAGCTTGACCAGGACAGGGGGCTATGGCTACACCTTC. It yields the protein CASSLTRTGGYGYTF.

The chain recombines TRBV18 with TRBJ2-6; D gene uncertain. V was pared by 2 bases and J by 0 bases, with 8 bases between. This CDR3 is built from 16 residues. Germline V gene sequence: CDR1 KGHSH, CDR2 LQKENI. The CDR3 loop reads CASSPNSPSGANVLTF. As DNA, the CDR3 is TGTGCCAGCTCACCAAACAGTCCCTCTGGGGCCAACGTCCTGACTTTC.